Presented here are 5 T cell receptor beta chains from one specimen sequenced in a study of blood T cell repertoires in COVID-19. Clones were read by immunoSEQ multiplex PCR, and TCRdb kept only the in-frame ones, dropping some. The sample yields around 64,000 clones, 87% seen once. Sequencing input: peripheral blood. These TCRs come from a woman older than 75 with acute or convalescent COVID-19.

The chain recombines TRBV7-8 with TRBJ2-7; D gene ambiguous. V was pared by 3 bases and J by 2 bases, with 8 bases between. The germline gives CDR1 SGHVS, CDR2 FQNEAQ. CDR3 size: 13 residues. CDR3 in DNA: TGTGCCAGCAGCTTTCAGGAAACCTACGAGCAGTACTTC. This translates into CASSFQETYEQYF.

The rearrangement joins TRBV28 to TRBJ1-1, with D hard to call. The CDR3 has 14 residues. CDR1 is MDHEN, CDR2 SYDVKM, per germline. V was clipped by 6 bases and J by 0 bases, with 11 bases between them. The DNA of the CDR3 is TGTGCCAGCAGGGGCCGGGAGTTGAACACTGAAGCTTTCTTT. Its translation: CASRGRELNTEAFF.

The chain has TRBV18 and TRBJ1-4, with TRBD1 identical over 8 bases. V gave up 5 bases and J gave up 1 base; unmatched junction bases: 12. Germline assignment: CDR1 KGHSH and CDR2 LQKENI. This CDR3 has 18 amino acids. The CDR3 DNA is TGTGCCAGCTCATCCGCCAGGCCAGGGGGCTTAACTAATGAAAAACTGTTTTTT. Translating gives CASSSARPGGLTNEKLFF.

The chain joins TRBV6-5 to TRBJ2-5, with D tentatively TRBD2 (6 bases). The CDR3 is 13 amino acids. CDR1 and CDR2 from the germline V gene are MNHEY and SVGAGI. V dropped 9 bases and J dropped 5 bases, with 16 bases sitting between them. CDR3: CARSPGVLETQYF. The CDR3 nucleotides are TGTGCCAGAAGTCCGGGGGTTTTGGAGACCCAGTACTTC.

The V call is TRBV19, the J call TRBJ2-6; possible D gene TRBD2, 5 bases. The CDR3 totals 20 residues. V lost 6 bases to trimming and J lost 0 bases, with 24 bases between them. Per the germline V gene, CDR1 is LNHDA and CDR2 is SQIVND (reference sequence). CDR3 sequence: CASSTQADWAIYSGANVLTF. CDR3 in DNA: TGTGCCAGTAGCACGCAAGCGGATTGGGCTATCTACTCTGGGGCCAACGTCCTGACTTTC.